This TCR beta chain is from a study of regulatory T cells. Patients aged 2 to 39 years had fewer naive T cells. CD4+ cells were sorted into CD25-high CD127-low regulatory cells and CD25-low CD127-high conventional cells. Germline values: CDR1 MNHNS, CDR2 SASEGT. This CDR3 region has 14 residues. V lost 4 bases to trimming and J lost 1 base, with 10 bases between them. With respect to this clone: Its cognate antigen is unknown.

General observations from the study: In CD3G-deficient patients, conventional CD4+ T cells were enriched for hydrophobic CDR3 residues at positions 6 and 7.

Primers: 52 TRBV forward and 13 TRBJ reverse. Using immunoSEQ multiplex PCR, the repertoire was profiled, and TCRdb retains in-frame clones only, with some absent. The sample holds over 25,000 clones, over 90% seen once. The clonotype comes from a child aged 2-9 years with CD3G deficiency. The specimen was conventional CD4+ T cells sorted from blood. The chain recombines TRBV6-1 with TRBJ1-1; D gene unclear. The CDR3 nucleotides read TGTGCCAGCAGTGGTACCCGGTCGAACACTGAAGCTTTCTTT. It encodes CASSGTRSNTEAFF.